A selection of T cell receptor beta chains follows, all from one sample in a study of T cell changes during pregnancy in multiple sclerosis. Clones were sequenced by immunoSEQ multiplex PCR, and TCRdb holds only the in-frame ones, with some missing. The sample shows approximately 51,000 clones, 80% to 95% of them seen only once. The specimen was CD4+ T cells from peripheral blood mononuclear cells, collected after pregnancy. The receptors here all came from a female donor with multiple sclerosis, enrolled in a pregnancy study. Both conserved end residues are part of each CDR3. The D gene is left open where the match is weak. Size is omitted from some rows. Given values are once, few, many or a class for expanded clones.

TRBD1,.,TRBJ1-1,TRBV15,CATSSDEDRHFF,TGTGCCACCAGCAGTGATGAGGACAGGCATTTCTTT
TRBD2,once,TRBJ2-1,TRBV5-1,CASSLKAGGANEQFF,TGCGCCAGCAGCTTGAAAGCGGGAGGTGCCAATGAGCAGTTCTTC
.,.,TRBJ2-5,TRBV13,CASSLKGRGGQETQYF,TGTGCCAGCAGCTTAAAGGGAAGGGGGGGCCAAGAGACCCAGTACTTC
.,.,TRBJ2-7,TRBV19,CASSIHLAREALYEQYF,TGTGCCAGTAGTATACACCTAGCGCGGGAAGCTCTGTACGAGCAGTACTTC
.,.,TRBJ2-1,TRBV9,CASSVDVTQSEQFF,TGTGCCAGCAGCGTAGATGTGACTCAAAGTGAGCAGTTCTTC
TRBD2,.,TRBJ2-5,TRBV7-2,CASSFRAGVGETQYF,TGTGCCAGCAGCTTCAGGGCGGGAGTGGGAGAGACCCAGTACTTC
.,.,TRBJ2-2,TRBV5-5,CASSPGGRTGELFF,TGTGCCAGCAGCCCAGGGGGGCGCACCGGGGAGCTGTTTTTT
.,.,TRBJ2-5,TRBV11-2,CASSFDPEVQYF,TGTGCCAGCAGCTTCGACCCGGAGGTGCAGTACTTC
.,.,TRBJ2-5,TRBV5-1,CASSRGEEWETQYF,TGCGCCAGCAGCCGCGGTGAGGAGTGGGAGACCCAGTACTTC
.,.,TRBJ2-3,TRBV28,CASSRTGTGTDTQYF,TGTGCCAGCAGTAGAACAGGGACGGGCACAGATACGCAGTATTTT
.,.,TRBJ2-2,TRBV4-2,CASSQEPSGTGELFF,TGTGCCAGCAGCCAAGAACCGAGCGGCACCGGGGAGCTGTTTTTT
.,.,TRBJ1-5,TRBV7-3,CASSPPWNPRGHQPQHF,TGTGCCAGCAGCCCACCGTGGAACCCCAGGGGCCATCAGCCCCAGCATTTT
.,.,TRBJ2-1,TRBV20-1,CSALLNEQFF,TGCAGTGCCCTTTTAAATGAGCAGTTCTTC
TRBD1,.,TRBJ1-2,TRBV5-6,CASSSDRGNYGYTF,TGTGCCAGCAGCTCTGACAGGGGCAACTATGGCTACACCTTC
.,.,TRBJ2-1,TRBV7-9,CASSPAAPFYNEQFF,TGTGCCAGCAGCCCCGCGGCTCCTTTCTACAATGAGCAGTTCTTC
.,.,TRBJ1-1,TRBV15,CATSRVRDTEAFF,TGTGCCACCAGCAGAGTCCGGGACACTGAAGCTTTCTTT
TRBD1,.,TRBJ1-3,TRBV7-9,CASSSGQSSGNTIYF,TGTGCCAGCAGTTCGGGACAGTCCTCTGGAAACACCATATATTTT
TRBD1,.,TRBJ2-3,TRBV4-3,CASSQDGTGFQTDTQYF,TGCGCCAGCAGCCAAGATGGGACAGGGTTTCAAACAGATACGCAGTATTTT
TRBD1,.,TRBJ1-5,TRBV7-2,CASSSSRDRANQPQHF,TGTGCCAGCAGCTCGTCCCGGGACAGGGCTAATCAGCCCCAGCATTTT
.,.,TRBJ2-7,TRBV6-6,CATEASIGYEQYF,TGTGCCACCGAAGCGAGTATAGGCTACGAGCAGTACTTC
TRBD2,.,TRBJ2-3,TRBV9,CASSDSGVSTDTQYF,TGTGCCAGCAGCGATAGCGGGGTTAGCACAGATACGCAGTATTTT
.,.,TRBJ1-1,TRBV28,CASSLIRGSAPEAFF,TGTGCCAGCAGTTTAATTCGGGGTAGCGCCCCTGAAGCTTTCTTT
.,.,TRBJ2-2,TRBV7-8,CASSFDGAIGELFF,TGTGCCAGCAGCTTCGATGGGGCCATCGGGGAGCTGTTTTTT
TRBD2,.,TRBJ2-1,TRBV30,CAWSASLVIAGGNEQFF,TGTGCCTGGAGTGCCTCCTTGGTAATAGCGGGAGGGAATGAGCAGTTCTTC
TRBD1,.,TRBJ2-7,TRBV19,CASSITRGQSYEQYF,TGTGCCAGTAGTATAACCAGGGGGCAATCCTACGAGCAGTACTTC
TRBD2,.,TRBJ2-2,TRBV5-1,CASSLITSGRIGNTGELFF,TGCGCCAGCAGCTTAATAACTAGCGGGAGGATAGGGAACACCGGGGAGCTGTTTTTT
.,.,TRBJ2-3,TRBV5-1,CASSLGSAGTDTQYF,TGCGCCAGCAGCTTGGGTAGCGCCGGCACAGATACGCAGTATTTT